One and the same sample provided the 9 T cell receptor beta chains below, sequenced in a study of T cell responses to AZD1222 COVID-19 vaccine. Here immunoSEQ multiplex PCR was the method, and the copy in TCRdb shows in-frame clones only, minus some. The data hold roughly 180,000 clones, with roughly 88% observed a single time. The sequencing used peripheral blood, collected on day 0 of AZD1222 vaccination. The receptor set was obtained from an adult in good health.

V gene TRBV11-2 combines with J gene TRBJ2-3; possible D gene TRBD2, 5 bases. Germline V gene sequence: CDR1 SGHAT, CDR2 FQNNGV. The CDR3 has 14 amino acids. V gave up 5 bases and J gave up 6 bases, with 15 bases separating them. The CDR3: CASSPRAPRDTQYF. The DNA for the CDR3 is TGTGCCAGCAGCCCGCGGGCTCCCAGGGATACGCAGTATTTT.

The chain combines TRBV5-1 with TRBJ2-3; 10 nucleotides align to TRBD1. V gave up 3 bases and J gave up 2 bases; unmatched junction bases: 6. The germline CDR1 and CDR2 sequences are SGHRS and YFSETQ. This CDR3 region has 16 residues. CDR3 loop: CASSSGTGVSTDTQYF. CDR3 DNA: TGCGCCAGCAGCTCGGGGACAGGGGTGTCCACAGATACGCAGTATTTT.

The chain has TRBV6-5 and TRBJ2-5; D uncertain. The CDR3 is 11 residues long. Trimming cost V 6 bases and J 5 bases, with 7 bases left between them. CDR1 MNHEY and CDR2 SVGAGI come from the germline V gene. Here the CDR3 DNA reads TGTGCCAGCAGGCGGAGCGAGACCCAGTACTTC. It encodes CASRRSETQYF.

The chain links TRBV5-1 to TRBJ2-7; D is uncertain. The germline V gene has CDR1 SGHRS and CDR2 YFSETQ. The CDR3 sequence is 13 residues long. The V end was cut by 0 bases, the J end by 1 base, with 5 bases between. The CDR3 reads CASSLAMSYEQYF. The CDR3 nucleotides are TGCGCCAGCAGCTTGGCAATGTCCTACGAGCAGTACTTC.

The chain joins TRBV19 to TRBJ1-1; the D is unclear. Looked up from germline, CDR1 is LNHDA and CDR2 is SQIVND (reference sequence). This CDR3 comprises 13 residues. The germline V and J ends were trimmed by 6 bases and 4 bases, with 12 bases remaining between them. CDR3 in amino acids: CASRSGILTEAFF. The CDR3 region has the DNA TGTGCCAGTAGGTCGGGCATTCTCACTGAAGCTTTCTTT. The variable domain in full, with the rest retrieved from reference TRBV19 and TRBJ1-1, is DGGITQSPKYLFRKEGQNVTLSCEQNLNHDAMYWYRQDPGQGLRLIYYSQIVNDFQKGDIAEGYSVSREKKESFPLTVTSAQKNPTAFYLCASRSGILTEAFFGQGTRLTVV.

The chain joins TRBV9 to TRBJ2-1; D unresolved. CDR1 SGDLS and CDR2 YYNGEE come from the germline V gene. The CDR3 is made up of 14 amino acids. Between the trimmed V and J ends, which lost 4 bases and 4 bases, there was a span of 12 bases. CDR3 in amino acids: CASSTTDQYNEQFF. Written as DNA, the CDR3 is TGTGCCAGCAGCACCACGGATCAGTACAATGAGCAGTTCTTC.

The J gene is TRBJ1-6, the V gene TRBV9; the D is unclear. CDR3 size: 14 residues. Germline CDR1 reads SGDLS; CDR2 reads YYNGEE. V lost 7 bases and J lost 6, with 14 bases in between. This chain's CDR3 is CASHPGTFNSPLHF. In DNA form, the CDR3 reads TGTGCCAGCCACCCCGGAACGTTTAATTCACCCCTCCACTTT.

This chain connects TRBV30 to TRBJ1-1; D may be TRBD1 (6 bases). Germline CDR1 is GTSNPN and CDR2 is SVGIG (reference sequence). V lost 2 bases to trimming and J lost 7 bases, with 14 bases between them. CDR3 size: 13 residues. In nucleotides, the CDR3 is TGTGCCTGGAGTAGGGGGGCTTTGGATGAAGCTTTCTTT. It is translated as CAWSRGALDEAFF.

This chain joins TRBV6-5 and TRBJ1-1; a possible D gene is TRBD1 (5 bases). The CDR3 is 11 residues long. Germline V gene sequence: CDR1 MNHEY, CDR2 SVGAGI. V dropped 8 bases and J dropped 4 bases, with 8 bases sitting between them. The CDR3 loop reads CASFRVTEAFF. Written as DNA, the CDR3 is TGTGCCAGCTTCAGGGTCACTGAAGCTTTCTTT.